This T cell receptor beta chain was sequenced during a study of blood T cell repertoires in COVID-19. The overall study: Acute and convalescent COVID-19 specimens originated in the United States, Italy and Spain.

The CDR3 contains 14 residues. The V and J ends lost 4 bases and 7 bases respectively, with 15 bases between them. Germline V gives CDR1 SGDLS, CDR2 YYNGEE. Under the authors' procedure: Amplification of reference gene primers was used by the study to estimate nucleated cell counts. Clones were read by immunoSEQ multiplex PCR, and TCRdb kept only the in-frame ones, dropping some. V, J and clone size derive from that table, while D and trimming were established from the DNA sequence. The data contain 45,000 to 65,000 clones, approximately 88% of them singletons. Sequencing input: peripheral blood. The sequence was obtained from a human donor in a cohort sampled during active COVID-19. The rearrangement uses TRBV9 and TRBJ2-1; perhaps TRBD1 as D (6 bases). The CDR3 DNA is TGTGCCAGCAGCCCTTACGGACAGTTTAATGAGCAGTTCTTC. Its protein product is CASSPYGQFNEQFF. Using reference TRBV9 and TRBJ2-1 for the parts outside the CDR3, the full variable domain is DSGVTQTPKHLITATGQRVTLRCSPRSGDLSVYWYQQSLDQGLQFLIQYYNGEERAKGNILERFSAQQFPDLHSELNLSSLELGDSALYFCASSPYGQFNEQFFGPGTRLTVL.